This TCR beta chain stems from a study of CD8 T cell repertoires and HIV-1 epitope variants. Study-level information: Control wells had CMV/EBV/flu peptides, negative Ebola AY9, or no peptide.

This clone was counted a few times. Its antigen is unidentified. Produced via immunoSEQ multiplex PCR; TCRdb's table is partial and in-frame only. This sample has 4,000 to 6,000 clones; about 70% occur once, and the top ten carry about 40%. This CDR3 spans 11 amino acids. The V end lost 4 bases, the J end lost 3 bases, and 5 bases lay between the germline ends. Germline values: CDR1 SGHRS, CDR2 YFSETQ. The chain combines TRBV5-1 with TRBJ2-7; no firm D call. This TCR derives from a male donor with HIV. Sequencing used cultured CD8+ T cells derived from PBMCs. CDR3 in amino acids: CASSPGYEQYF. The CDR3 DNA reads TGCGCCAGCAGCCCCGGCTACGAGCAGTACTTC.